A selection of T cell receptor beta chains follows, all from one sample in a study of blood T cell repertoires in COVID-19. Libraries were prepared by immunoSEQ multiplex PCR; TCRdb keeps only in-frame clonotypes and omits some of them. There are 200,000 to 250,000 clones in the sample; approximately 83% occur only once, and 3% to 4% lies in the top ten. Sequenced material: PBMCs or T cells enriched from blood (not recorded which). These receptors all come from a woman aged 55-75 years who had recovered from COVID-19. CDR3s include the opening cysteine and the closing phenylalanine or tryptophan. D genes are given only for firm matches. Some rows have no size entry. The others give once, few or many, or a class for an expanded clone.

TRBV29-1,TRBD2,many,TRBJ2-7,TGCAGCGTTGTGACTAGCGGGGCGTCCTACGAGCAGTACTTC,CSVVTSGASYEQYF
TRBV5-8,TRBD1,NA,TRBJ1-2,TGTGCCAGCAGCTTGCCCGGGACAGGGACGAACTATGGCTACACCTTC,CASSLPGTGTNYGYTF
TRBV6-6,NA,NA,TRBJ1-6,TGTGCCAGCAGTTACGGGCAGGGAGGCTACTCACCCCTCCACTTT,CASSYGQGGYSPLHF
TRBV19,NA,NA,TRBJ2-3,TGTGCCAGCGATGTAGCGGGCACAGATACGCAGTATTTT,CASDVAGTDTQYF
TRBV19,NA,NA,TRBJ1-3,TGTGCCAGTAGTATTTTAGGGGCTCTCTCTGGAAACACCATATATTTT,CASSILGALSGNTIYF
TRBV5-6,TRBD1,NA,TRBJ2-7,TGTGCCAGCAGCAGCATTACGGGACAGGGACCTTACGAGCAGTACTTC,CASSSITGQGPYEQYF
TRBV7-6,NA,many,TRBJ1-2,TGTGCCAGCAGTAGAGCGGGGGGCTATGGCTACACCTTC,CASSRAGGYGYTF
TRBV6-1,NA,NA,TRBJ1-2,TGTGCCAGCAGTGAACGAGTTGACTATGGCTACACCTTC,CASSERVDYGYTF
TRBV7-9,TRBD1,NA,TRBJ1-1,TGTGCCAGCAGCGATAACCGACAGGGGAGCACTGAAGCTTTCTTT,CASSDNRQGSTEAFF
TRBV3-1/TRBV3-2,NA,NA,TRBJ2-1,TGTGCCAGCAGCCAAGATAAGTGGCGGGAGCAGTTCTTC,CASSQDKWREQFF
TRBV7-3,TRBD1,NA,TRBJ1-6,TGTGCCAGCAGCTTACAAGGGACAGGAAATTCACCCCTCCACTTT,CASSLQGTGNSPLHF
TRBV27,NA,NA,TRBJ1-5,TGTGCCAGCAGAAGAGCGGGGGGTGGAAGCAATCAGCCCCAGCATTTT,CASRRAGGGSNQPQHF
TRBV28,NA,NA,TRBJ1-2,TGTGCCAGCAGTTCCGGACAGTCAGCTAACTATGGCTACACCTTC,CASSSGQSANYGYTF
TRBV6-4,NA,NA,TRBJ2-2,TGTGCCAGCAGTGACACGCACGGCACCGGGGAGCTGTTTTTT,CASSDTHGTGELFF
TRBV5-1,TRBD2,NA,TRBJ2-1,TGCGCCAGCAGCATCGTAGCGGGTACCTACAATGAGCAGTTCTTC,CASSIVAGTYNEQFF
TRBV2,TRBD2,NA,TRBJ2-3,TGTGCCAGCTCACAGACTAGCGGAGCTTTCACAGATACGCAGTATTTT,CASSQTSGAFTDTQYF
TRBV27,NA,NA,TRBJ1-2,TGTGCCAGCACCCCTGGGGGCGGCTATGGCTACACCTTC,CASTPGGGYGYTF
TRBV9,NA,NA,TRBJ1-1,TGTGCCAGCAGCGCCTCGGCGGGGTATAGGACTGAAGCTTTCTTT,CASSASAGYRTEAFF
TRBV7-2,NA,once,TRBJ1-2,TGTGCCAGCAGCTTAGTCGCGGGGGGTAACTATGGCTACACCTTC,CASSLVAGGNYGYTF
TRBV2,NA,NA,TRBJ1-4,TGTGCCAGCAACCTAGGGACACGGAGGGAAAAACTGTTTTTT,CASNLGTRREKLFF
TRBV10-1,NA,NA,TRBJ1-5,TGCGCCAGCAGTGAGCCCCGGACAGTCCTTGATCGCAATCAGCCCCAGCATTTT,CASSEPRTVLDRNQPQHF
TRBV4-3,NA,NA,TRBJ2-1,TGCGCCAGCAGCCAAGTTAGTGGGAGCTCCTACAATGAGCAGTTCTTC,CASSQVSGSSYNEQFF
TRBV4-2,NA,few,TRBJ2-3,TGTGCCAGCAGCCAAATGTATACAGATACGCAGTATTTT,CASSQMYTDTQYF
TRBV12-5,NA,few,TRBJ1-2,TGTGCTAGTGGCCCCCCGGGTTGGGGGCTCAATGGCTACACCTTC,CASGPPGWGLNGYTF
TRBV19,TRBD2,NA,TRBJ2-3,TGTGCCAGTGCGCTGAGGCCTGGTTCAACGGGGGGGTTAATGGATACGCAGTATTTT,CASALRPGSTGGLMDTQYF
TRBV2,NA,NA,TRBJ1-1,TGTGCCAGCAGTGAAGAGGGAGGTATAGAAGCTTTCTTT,CASSEEGGIEAFF
TRBV18,NA,NA,TRBJ1-5,TGTGCCAGCTCAAAACAGGTTAGCAATCAGCCCCAGCATTTT,CASSKQVSNQPQHF
TRBV3-1/TRBV3-2,NA,NA,TRBJ2-7,TGTGCCAGCAGCCAAGAAGGACGGGGGTACGAGCAGTACTTC,CASSQEGRGYEQYF
TRBV27,TRBD2,NA,TRBJ2-5,TGTGCCAGCAGTTCCGCGACTAGCTTTAGGGAGACCCAGTACTTC,CASSSATSFRETQYF
TRBV4-3,TRBD1,NA,TRBJ2-7,TGCGCCAGCAGCCAAGATTGGACAGGGCCCGAGCAGTACTTC,CASSQDWTGPEQYF
TRBV7-2,TRBD1,NA,TRBJ2-5,TGTGCCAGCAGCTTCTCTTTAGCGGGACAGGGGGAGACCCAGTACTTC,CASSFSLAGQGETQYF
TRBV24-1,TRBD1,NA,TRBJ2-4,TGTGCCACCAGTGATGGGAGGACAGGGGGCGGCGGAAACATTCAGTACTTC,CATSDGRTGGGGNIQYF
TRBV5-4,TRBD2,NA,TRBJ2-1,TGTGCCAGCAGCCAACTAGCGGGAGACGATGAGCAGTTCTTC,CASSQLAGDDEQFF
TRBV7-9,NA,NA,TRBJ1-3,TGTGCCAGCAGCCCACGGGGATTCTCTGGAAACACCATATATTTT,CASSPRGFSGNTIYF
TRBV27,TRBD1,NA,TRBJ1-2,TGTGCCAGCAAAAGGACAGGGGGCAACTATGGCTACACCTTC,CASKRTGGNYGYTF
TRBV3-1/TRBV3-2,TRBD2,NA,TRBJ2-7,TGTGCCAGCAGCCAAGATCTAGCGGGAGTTTACGAGCAGTACTTC,CASSQDLAGVYEQYF
TRBV5-1,NA,NA,TRBJ1-6,TGCGCCAGCAGCCTGACAGGAGTATATAATTCACCCCTCCACTTT,CASSLTGVYNSPLHF